The 24 T cell receptor beta chains below were found in one sample sequenced in a study of T cells in Graves' hyperthyroidism and ophthalmopathy. Amplification of TCR beta CDR3 regions used RNA as the template. Primed by the HTBI set, a first-round RT-PCR was run on the TCR CDR3. TCRdb re-derived calls from the multiplex PCR reads in MiXCR, one entry per CDR3 protein. Here the sample spans 600,000 to 750,000 distinct CDR3 sequences, roughly 17% being singletons. Material: blood. The receptors derive from a man aged 50-60 years with Graves' hyperthyroidism.

This clonotype was counted a few times. V and J are TRBV15 and TRBJ1-2; no clear D. CDR1 and CDR2 from the germline V gene are LNHNV and YYDKDF (reference sequence). Trimming removed 0 bases at V and 4 bases at J, with 12 bases between. This CDR3 has 15 residues. The CDR3 sequence: CATSRDLTESYGYTF. CDR3 sequence (DNA): TGTGCCACCAGCAGAGATCTCACTGAATCCTATGGCTACACCTTC.

A word on this clonotype: A clone one base away is much larger, so this may be a read error. The genes are TRBV28 and TRBJ2-1; TRBD2 might be the D (7 bases). Looked up from germline, CDR1 is MDHEN and CDR2 is SYDVKM. The length of the CDR3 is 17 residues. The CDR3 DNA follows: TGTGCCAGCAGTAGCTTCCCGGGGGGCCCTAAGGCGAATGAGCAGCTCTTC. It codes for CASSSFPGGPKANEQLF.

This clonotype came up many times. This rearrangement joins TRBV28 to TRBJ2-7; D is possibly TRBD1 or TRBD2 (5 bases each). The CDR3 consists of 16 residues. Looked up from germline, CDR1 is MDHEN and CDR2 is SYDVKM. Trimming removed 6 bases from V and 3 bases from J, with 21 bases in between. Here the CDR3 DNA reads TGTGCCAGCAGCAATACCGCTGCCGGGACCAACTACGAGCAGTACTTC. Amino acids: CASSNTAAGTNYEQYF.

This clonotype has ten or more counts. The chain has TRBV3-1 and TRBJ1-1, with 7 positions matching TRBD1. J was trimmed by 10 bases and V by 4 bases; bases with no gene match: 9. This CDR3 has 13 amino acids. Germline loops: CDR1 LGHDT, CDR2 YNNKEL (reference sequence). Here the CDR3 DNA reads TGTGCCAGCAGCCCAGGGGGGCGGGGGAGAGCTTTCTTT. Amino acids: CASSPGGRGRAFF.

This clonotype has more than one count but fewer than ten. The junction does not match germline at one end; this may be a read error. The V call is TRBV2, the J call TRBJ2-5; D perhaps matches TRBD2 (5 bases). The CDR3 consists of 10 residues. Germline CDR1 and CDR2: SNHLY and FYNNEI. The CDR3 loop reads CASKGEAQYF. The CDR3 nucleotides are TGTGCCAGCAAGGGAGAGGCCCAGTACTTC.

This clonotype was found a few times. This rearrangement joins TRBV4-1 to TRBJ2-1; a possible D gene is TRBD1 (5 bases). This CDR3 is built from 16 residues. V gave up 1 base and J gave up 1 base, with 11 bases separating them. Germline-derived CDR1 and CDR2 are MGHRA and YSYEKL. The CDR3 bases are TGCGCCAGCAGCCAAGTGAAGGGGTCTTCCTACAATGAGCAGTTCTTC. This gives the protein CASSQVKGSSYNEQFF.

This clonotype has ten or more counts. The CDR3 DNA follows: TGTGCCAGCTCACCTAACGAACATAATGAGCAGTTCTTC. Amino acids: CASSPNEHNEQFF. V usage is TRBV18 and J usage is TRBJ2-1; unclear D gene. Deletions cut 3 bases from V and 7 bases from J, with 10 bases between. The length of the CDR3 is 13 residues. Per the germline V gene, CDR1 is KGHSH and CDR2 is LQKENI.

In its sample, this clonotype was seen a few times. The chain joins TRBV20-1 to TRBJ1-1; D perhaps matches TRBD1 (5 bases). Per germline, CDR1 DFQATT and CDR2 SNEGSKA (reference sequence). Trimming cost V 3 bases and J 3 bases, with 11 bases left between them. CDR3 size: 13 residues. The CDR3, as DNA: TGCAGTGCTAGCCTCAGGGACGACACTGAAGCTTTCTTT. This codes for CSASLRDDTEAFF.

This clonotype was counted many times. The chain links TRBV7-2 to TRBJ2-7; the D call may be TRBD1 or TRBD2 (5 bases each). The CDR3 is made up of 14 amino acids. Germline lookup yields CDR1 SGHTA and CDR2 FQGNSA. V was clipped by 5 bases and J by 1 base, with 12 bases between them. As DNA, the CDR3 is TGTGCCAGCAGCGAGCCGGGACGGTCCTACGAGCAGTACTTC. Translating gives CASSEPGRSYEQYF.

This clonotype was counted ten times or more. The chain has TRBV11-2 and TRBJ2-1; 10 bases line up with TRBD2. The V and J ends lost 0 bases and 9 bases, in that order; junction bases with no gene match: 2. Germline CDR1 and CDR2: SGHAT and FQNNGV. The CDR3 extends over 14 amino acids. The CDR3 reads CASSLETSGSEQFF. The CDR3 bases are TGTGCCAGCAGCTTAGAGACTAGCGGGTCTGAGCAGTTCTTC.

J is TRBJ2-1 and V is TRBV19; 7 positions agree with TRBD1. The CDR3 spans 14 residues. The V segment lost 3 bases and the J segment 7 bases; nucleotides outside the gene matches: 6. Germline V gives CDR1 LNHDA, CDR2 SQIVND (reference sequence). CDR3: CASSMTGLRNEQFF. As DNA, the CDR3 is TGTGCCAGTAGTATGACAGGGCTAAGGAATGAGCAGTTCTTC.

This clonotype was recorded at least ten times. The CDR3 nucleotides are TGTGCCACCAGCAGAGATCTCGTGGGAGGGCACAATGAGCAGTTCTTC. Translated, it gives CATSRDLVGGHNEQFF. The chain has TRBV15 and TRBJ2-1; 7 bases are shared with TRBD2. Trimming removed 0 bases from V and 5 bases from J; junction bases left unmatched: 7. Germline V gene data show CDR1 as LNHNV and CDR2 as YYDKDF (reference sequence). CDR3 length: 16 residues.

In this sample, this clonotype turned up a few times. The chain employs TRBV19 and TRBJ2-1; 11 positions match TRBD2. CDR1 and CDR2 (germline): LNHDA, SQIVND (reference sequence). The CDR3 covers 15 residues. Trimming took 3 bases from V and 6 from J; bases not matched to a gene: 4. This CDR3 is CASSISLAGVNEQFF. CDR3 in DNA: TGTGCCAGTAGTATTTCACTAGCGGGAGTCAATGAGCAGTTCTTC.

This clonotype was seen a single time. The V call is TRBV7-9, the J call TRBJ2-1; the D gene is possibly TRBD2 (9 bases). V lost 3 bases, J lost 1 base, and 22 bases lay in between. This CDR3 spans 19 amino acids. CDR1 and CDR2 (germline): SEHNR, FQNEAQ (reference sequence). The CDR3 here is CASSFAGGGLAGSYNEQFF. The CDR3 DNA sequence: TGTGCCAGCAGCTTCGCAGGGGGCGGGCTAGCGGGATCCTACAATGAGCAGTTCTTC. Variable domain in full (rest from reference TRBV7-9 and TRBJ2-1): DTGVSQNPRHKITKRGQNVTFRCDPISEHNRLYWYRQTLGQGPEFLTYFQNEAQLEKSRLLSDRFSAERPKGSFSTLEIQRTEQGDSAMYLCASSFAGGGLAGSYNEQFFGPGTRLTVL.

This clonotype was recorded at least ten times. This chain joins TRBV2 and TRBJ2-7; D gene uncertain. The CDR3 has 12 amino acids. Per the germline V gene, CDR1 is SNHLY and CDR2 is FYNNEI. V was pared by 2 bases and J by 3 bases, with 5 bases between. CDR3 region: CASSEHLYEQYF. As DNA, the CDR3 is TGTGCCAGCAGTGAACACCTCTACGAGCAGTACTTC.

The J gene is TRBJ2-7, the V gene TRBV6-1; 10 positions agree with TRBD2. Germline lookup yields CDR1 MNHNS and CDR2 SASEGT. Trimming removed 6 bases from V and 5 bases from J; junction bases left unmatched: 7. The length of the CDR3 is 14 residues. CDR3 amino acids: CASRRPSGSNEQYF. For the CDR3, the DNA is TGTGCCAGCAGGAGGCCTAGCGGGAGCAACGAGCAGTACTTC.

This sequence joins TRBV6-2 or TRBV6-3 and TRBJ2-1; D perhaps matches TRBD1 (5 bases). This CDR3 has 15 amino acids. Germline V gene data show CDR1 as MNHEY and CDR2 as SVGEGT. V was trimmed by 0 bases and J by 9 bases, leaving 15 bases between them. CDR3 protein: CASSYSGARLAEQFF. The CDR3, as DNA: TGTGCCAGCAGTTACTCTGGGGCCCGGCTGGCTGAGCAGTTCTTC.

V is TRBV5-1 and J is TRBJ1-1, with D unclear. Germline V lookup: CDR1 SGHRS, CDR2 YFSETQ. The CDR3 length is 14 residues. Trimming cost V 1 base and J 0 bases, with 7 bases left between them. The CDR3: CASSLLQMNTEAFF. CDR3 coding DNA: TGCGCCAGCAGCTTGTTGCAGATGAACACTGAAGCTTTCTTT. The variable domain in full, completed from reference TRBV5-1 and TRBJ1-1, reads KAGVTQTPRYLIKTRGQQVTLSCSPISGHRSVSWYQQTPGQGLQFLFEYFSETQRNKGNFPGRFSGRQFSNSRSEMNVSTLELGDSALYLCASSLLQMNTEAFFGQGTRLTVV.

This chain uses TRBV4-1 with TRBJ2-6; TRBD1 is a possible D gene (5 bases). CDR1 MGHRA and CDR2 YSYEKL come from the germline V gene. The CDR3 covers 21 residues. The germline V and J ends were trimmed by 4 bases and 5 bases, with 30 bases remaining between them. The CDR3 sequence is CASSLQRIPLTDPVRANVLTF. The CDR3 region has the DNA TGCGCCAGCAGCCTCCAAAGAATCCCCCTGACAGACCCCGTTAGGGCCAACGTCCTGACTTTC.

This clonotype was counted ten times or more. The rearrangement links TRBV11-2 to TRBJ1-2; D might be TRBD1 (6 bases). Trimming pared 4 bases from V and 2 bases from J, leaving 14 bases between. The germline V gene has CDR1 SGHAT and CDR2 FQNNGV. This CDR3 has 15 residues. CDR3 sequence reads: CASSYPGGLNYGYTF. The CDR3 DNA reads as TGTGCCAGCAGCTATCCGGGGGGCCTCAACTATGGCTACACCTTC.

At least ten counts were recorded for this clonotype. V and J are TRBV11-2 and TRBJ1-5, with D tentatively TRBD1 (5 bases). Germline V gene data show CDR1 as SGHAT and CDR2 as FQNNGV. Trimming took 5 bases from V and 6 from J, leaving 17 bases between them. CDR3 length: 15 amino acids. This chain's CDR3 is CASSPDSSPGQPQHF. CDR3 nucleotide sequence: TGTGCCAGCAGCCCAGACAGTTCACCGGGTCAGCCCCAGCATTTT.

At least ten counts were recorded for this clonotype. The gene calls are TRBV2 and TRBJ2-1; D may correspond to TRBD1 or TRBD2 (5 bases each). This CDR3 has 14 amino acids. The germline CDR1 and CDR2 sequences are SNHLY and FYNNEI. The ends were cut back, 10 bases at V and 2 bases at J, with 15 bases in the middle. The CDR3 coding sequence is TGTGCCACCAAACTGGGGGAGACCTACAATGAGCAGTTCTTC. It specifies CATKLGETYNEQFF.

This clonotype was detected many times. V and J are TRBV28 and TRBJ1-1; 7 bases match TRBD1. The CDR3 contains 15 residues. Trimming removed 3 bases from V and 3 bases from J; junction bases left unmatched: 7. Germline CDR1 MDHEN, CDR2 SYDVKM. In DNA form, the CDR3 reads TGTGCCAGCAGTTTTTTTTTGGGACAGTACACTGAAGCTTTCTTT. This sequence encodes CASSFFLGQYTEAFF.

This clonotype was counted many times. The chain has TRBV12-3 or TRBV12-4 and TRBJ1-2; TRBD1 matches 7 bases. The CDR3 runs 14 residues. The J segment lost 7 bases and the V segment lost 2 bases, leaving 7 bases of the junction unmatched. The CDR3 loop is CASSLRQGHGGYTF. In DNA, the CDR3 is TGTGCCAGCAGTTTAAGACAGGGACATGGTGGCTACACCTTC.